This TCR beta chain was sequenced in a study of blood T cell repertoires in COVID-19 (TCRdb year 2020). Looking at the study overall: The collaborator samples originated in the United States, Italy and Spain and spanned the acute and convalescent phases of COVID-19. Subjects who had been exposed to COVID-19, were actively infected with it, or had recovered from it provided the deeply sampled blood TCRbeta repertoires that made up the dataset. Where available, HLA class I and class II types were obtained from metadata supplied by the sample provider rather than from assay-based typing. The samples were drawn from two sources: the first 160 participants of the ongoing ImmuneRACE study, and over 1,000 subjects contributed by 6 global collaborators. The material from the prospective study consisted of cDNA or gDNA derived from T cells, B-cell-depleted T cells, or PBMCs. The repertoires were released in a freely available public database meant as a resource for research on the immune response to SARS-CoV-2. Sample metadata almost always included a de-identified subject ID, COVID-19 status, age in years and sex. The research as a whole found: The amount of clinical and demographic metadata varied by source and participant and was provided uncurated.

Each collaborating institution followed its own protocols to collect whole blood in K2EDTA tubes. For TCRbeta analysis, collaborators shipped samples as frozen whole blood, isolated PBMCs, or DNA extracted from either of those sample types. Concerning this clone: Its antigen remains unidentified. No quality values exist for individual bases; no much larger clone is one base distant.

The immunoSEQ Assay, a bias-controlled multiplex PCR, was used to amplify TCRbeta CDR3 regions from genomic DNA. The published analysis was carried out like this. The number of nucleated cells in each sample was estimated by amplification of reference gene primers within the assay. Sequence reads were collapsed and filtered to measure the absolute abundance of every unique TCRbeta CDR3 rearrangement. Productive Simpson clonality was computed per sample as the square root of Simpson's diversity index over productive rearrangements. TCRdb obtained this table from immuneACCESS and retained in-frame rearrangements with V and J assigned. These tables miss some clones; where compared with another copy, unresolved V genes account for less than half of the shortfall, and the remainder is unexplained. V and J calls and clone size are copied from that table; D and trimming were computed from the DNA. This sample holds 100,000 to 120,000 clones; about four fifths were observed only once. Approximately 4.1% of the sample is in the top ten clones.

CDR3 length: 14 amino acids, cysteine to phenylalanine. Just the 42-base CDR3 DNA is kept, in frame starting at base 1. Taken from the germline V gene (reference sequence), the CDR1 and CDR2 loops are LGHDT and YNNKEL. The junction carries 13 bases between V and J, which are trimmed by 3 bases and 7 bases respectively. Sample: peripheral blood. The chain couples TRBV3-1 (or the pseudogene TRBV3-2) to TRBJ1-5, with the identity of the D gene unclear. This sequence originates from a woman in her sixties or seventies with acute or convalescent COVID-19. The nucleotide sequence is TGTGCCAGCAGCCAGGCAGGTGAGACCCAGCCCCAGCATTTT. Translated, it gives CASSQAGETQPQHF.